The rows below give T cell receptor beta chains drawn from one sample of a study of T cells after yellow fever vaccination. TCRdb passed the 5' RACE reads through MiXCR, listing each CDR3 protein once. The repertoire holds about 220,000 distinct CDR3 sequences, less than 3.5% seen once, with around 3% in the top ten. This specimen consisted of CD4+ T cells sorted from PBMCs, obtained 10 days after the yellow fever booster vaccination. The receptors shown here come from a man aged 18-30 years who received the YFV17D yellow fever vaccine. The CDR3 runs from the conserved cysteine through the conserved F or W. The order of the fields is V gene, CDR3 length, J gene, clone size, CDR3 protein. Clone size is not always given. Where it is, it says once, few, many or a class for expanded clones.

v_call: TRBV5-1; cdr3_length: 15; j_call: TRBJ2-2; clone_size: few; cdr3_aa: CASSFDRPNTGELFF
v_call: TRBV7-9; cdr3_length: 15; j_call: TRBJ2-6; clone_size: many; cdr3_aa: CASSLEGGGANVLTF
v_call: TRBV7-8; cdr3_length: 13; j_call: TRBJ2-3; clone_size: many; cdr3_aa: CASSLRGIDTQYF
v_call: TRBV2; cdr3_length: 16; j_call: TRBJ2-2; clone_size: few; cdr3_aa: CASSMGQPGMGGELFF
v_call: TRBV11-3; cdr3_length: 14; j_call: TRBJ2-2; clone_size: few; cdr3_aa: CASSFGGPTGELFF
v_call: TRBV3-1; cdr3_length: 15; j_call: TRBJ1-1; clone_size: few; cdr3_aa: CASSQAGGPRAEAFF
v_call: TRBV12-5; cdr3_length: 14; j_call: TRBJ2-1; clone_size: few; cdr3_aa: CASGLSSSYNEQFF
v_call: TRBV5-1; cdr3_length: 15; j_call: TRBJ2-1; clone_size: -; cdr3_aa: CASSLGRGPYNEQFF
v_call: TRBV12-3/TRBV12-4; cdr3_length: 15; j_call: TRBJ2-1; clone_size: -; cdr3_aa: CASSSPGTGYNEQFF
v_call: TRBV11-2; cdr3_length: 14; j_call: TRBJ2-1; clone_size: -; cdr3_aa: CASTSTSGRREQFF
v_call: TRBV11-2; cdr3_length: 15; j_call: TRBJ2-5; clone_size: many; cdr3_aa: CASSLVGVGEETQYF
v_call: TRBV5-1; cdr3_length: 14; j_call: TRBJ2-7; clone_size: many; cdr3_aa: CASSLETGDYEQYF
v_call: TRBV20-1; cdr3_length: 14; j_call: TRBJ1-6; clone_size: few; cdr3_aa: CSAGGWEERSPLHF
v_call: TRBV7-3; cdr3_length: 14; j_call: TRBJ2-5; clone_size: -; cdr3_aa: CASSLMEGSGTQYF
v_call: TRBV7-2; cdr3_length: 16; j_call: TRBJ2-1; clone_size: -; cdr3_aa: CASSLSQVRSYNEQFF
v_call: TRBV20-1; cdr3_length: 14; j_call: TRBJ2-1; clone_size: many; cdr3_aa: CSATLAGGPHEQFF
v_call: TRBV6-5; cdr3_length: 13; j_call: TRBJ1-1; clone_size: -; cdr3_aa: CASSTDRNTEAFF
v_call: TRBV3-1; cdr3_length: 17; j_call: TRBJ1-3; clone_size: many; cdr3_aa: CASSQRFSYTGLYTIYF
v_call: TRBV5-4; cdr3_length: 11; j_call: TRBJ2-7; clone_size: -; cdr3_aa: CASSLQDEQYF
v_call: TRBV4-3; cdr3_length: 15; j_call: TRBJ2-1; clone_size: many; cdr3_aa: CASSRRSGSYNEQFF
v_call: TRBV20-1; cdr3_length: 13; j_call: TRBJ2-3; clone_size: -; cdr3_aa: CSARSAFADTQYF
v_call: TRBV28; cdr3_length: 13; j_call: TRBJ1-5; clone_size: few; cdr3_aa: CASSGQYNQPQHF
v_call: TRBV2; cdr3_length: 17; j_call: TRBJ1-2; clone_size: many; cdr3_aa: CASSLTRITSHPWGYTF
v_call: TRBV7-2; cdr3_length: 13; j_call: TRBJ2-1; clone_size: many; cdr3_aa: CASSLATLNEQFF
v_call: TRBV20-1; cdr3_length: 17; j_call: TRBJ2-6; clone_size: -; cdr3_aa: CSARDLQGATGANVLTF
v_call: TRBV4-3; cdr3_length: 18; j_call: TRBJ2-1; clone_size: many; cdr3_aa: CASSPTRGGFPPYNEQFF
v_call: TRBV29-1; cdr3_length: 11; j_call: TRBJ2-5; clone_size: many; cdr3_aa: CSVRYQETQYF
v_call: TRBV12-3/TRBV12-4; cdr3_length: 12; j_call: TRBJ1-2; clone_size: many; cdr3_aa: CASSPGQYGYTF
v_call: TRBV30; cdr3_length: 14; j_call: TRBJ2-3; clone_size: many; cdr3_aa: CAWSVGAKTDTQYF
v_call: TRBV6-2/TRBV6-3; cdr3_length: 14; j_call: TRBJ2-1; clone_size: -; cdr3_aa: CASAQGGGPNEQFF
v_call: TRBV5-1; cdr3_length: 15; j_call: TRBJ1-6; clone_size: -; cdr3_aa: CASSLWGGSNSPLHF
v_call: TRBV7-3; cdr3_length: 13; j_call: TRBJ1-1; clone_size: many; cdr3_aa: CASSQGGVTEAFF
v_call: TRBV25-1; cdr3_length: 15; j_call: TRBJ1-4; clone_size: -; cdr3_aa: CASSERQGWGEKLFF
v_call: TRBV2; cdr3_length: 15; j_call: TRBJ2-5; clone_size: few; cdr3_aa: CASSEARGGQETQYF
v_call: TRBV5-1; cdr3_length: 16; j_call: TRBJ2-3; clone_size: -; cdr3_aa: CASSLARGGEGNTQYF
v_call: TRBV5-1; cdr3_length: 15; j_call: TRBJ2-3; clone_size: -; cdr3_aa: CASSEGQGPQDTQYF
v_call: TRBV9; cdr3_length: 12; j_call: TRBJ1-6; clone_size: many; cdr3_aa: CASSVAQSPLHF
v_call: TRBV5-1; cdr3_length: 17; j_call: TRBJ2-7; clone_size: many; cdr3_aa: CASSLSYRGSALGEQYF
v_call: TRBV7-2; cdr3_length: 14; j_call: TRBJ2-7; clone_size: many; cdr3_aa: CASSQGRTSYEQYF
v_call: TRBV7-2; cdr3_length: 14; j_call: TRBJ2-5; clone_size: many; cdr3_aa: CASSAGDRKETQYF
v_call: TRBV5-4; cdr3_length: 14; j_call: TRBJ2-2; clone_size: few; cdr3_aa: CASSHPRYPGELFF
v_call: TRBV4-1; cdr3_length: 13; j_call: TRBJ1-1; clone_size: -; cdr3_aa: CASSQVWNTEAFF
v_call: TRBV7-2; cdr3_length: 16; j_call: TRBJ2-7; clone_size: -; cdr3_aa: CASSLGGAVLSYEQYF